Below, 9 T cell receptor beta chains from the same sample are listed, as sequenced in a study of T and B cells in COVID-19 patients. TRB was amplified from about 260-540 ng of blood genomic DNA. TRB rearrangements were amplified by multiplex PCR with BIOMED2 TRB-A/B primers. TCRdb re-called the multiplex PCR reads with MiXCR, one entry per CDR3 protein. The sample has about 1,900 distinct CDR3 sequences; under 30% are singletons. The sample taken for sequencing was blood. The receptors derive from a human donor with active COVID-19.

The chain is built from TRBV5-5 and TRBJ2-3, with 11 bases aligning to TRBD2. V lost 3 bases, J lost 4 bases, and 4 bases stayed unmatched. CDR1 and CDR2 from the germline V gene are SGHKS and YYEKEE (reference sequence). This CDR3 is 15 amino acids long. The CDR3: CASSSTSGIPDTQYF. The CDR3 DNA follows: TGTGCCAGCAGCTCGACTAGCGGGATCCCAGATACGCAGTATTTT.

This clonotype is labeled large. J is TRBJ1-6 and V is TRBV19; D is undetermined. Trimming removed 6 bases from V and 0 bases from J, with 9 bases in between. CDR1 is LNHDA and CDR2 is SQIVND in the germline V gene (reference sequence). The CDR3 is 15 amino acids. The CDR3 reads CASRSGDSYNSPLHF. CDR3 nucleotide sequence: TGTGCCAGTAGATCGGGTGACTCCTATAATTCACCCCTCCACTTT.

This clonotype counts as medium-sized (0.01 to 0.1%). V usage is TRBV15 and J usage is TRBJ1-4, with D perhaps matching TRBD1 (6 bases). Trimming removed 5 bases from V and 4 bases from J, with 8 bases in between. The CDR3 extends over 13 amino acids. CDR1 and CDR2 from the germline V gene are LNHNV and YYDKDF (reference sequence). DNA of the CDR3: TGTGCCACCAGCCAGGGGTTTAATGAAAAACTGTTTTTT. Its translation: CATSQGFNEKLFF.

In its sample, this clonotype is medium-sized. The rearrangement joins TRBV18 to TRBJ2-3; unclear D gene. Germline V gene sequence: CDR1 KGHSH, CDR2 LQKENI. CDR3 length: 16 residues. Trimming pared 1 base from V and 0 bases from J, leaving 11 bases between. The CDR3 region has the DNA TGTGCCAGCTCACCACAAGGCGGTTTTAGCACAGATACGCAGTATTTT. This codes for CASSPQGGFSTDTQYF.

This clonotype is judged large. The V call is TRBV29-1, the J call TRBJ2-3, with 10 bases lining up with TRBD2. Germline CDR1 and CDR2: SQVTM and ANQGSEA. The CDR3 loop spans 13 amino acids. The J segment lost 4 bases and the V segment lost 4 bases, leaving 2 bases of the junction unmatched. The CDR3 protein is CSVVSGRPDTQYF. DNA of the CDR3: TGCAGCGTTGTTAGCGGGAGGCCAGATACGCAGTATTTT.

A few counts support this clonotype. The chain joins TRBV7-3 to TRBJ2-1; 9 nucleotides line up with TRBD2. J was trimmed by 7 bases and V by 2 bases; bases with no gene match: 3. Germline CDR1 is SGHTA and CDR2 is FQGTGA. CDR3 size: 14 residues. This CDR3 reads CASSLAGGSNEQFF. The CDR3 bases are TGTGCCAGCAGCTTAGCGGGAGGGTCGAATGAGCAGTTCTTC.

With respect to this clonotype: This may come from a read error, since a much larger clone is one base off. This chain links TRBV18 with TRBJ2-2; 10 bases are a match to TRBD1. This CDR3 region has 14 residues. CDR1 is KGHSH, CDR2 LQKENI, per germline. The CDR3: CASSADRGAGELCF. CDR3 nucleotide sequence: TGTGCCAGCTCAGCGGACAGGGGGGCCGGGGAGCTGTGTTTT.

This clonotype was found a few times. V usage is TRBV28 and J usage is TRBJ2-2; TRBD2 agrees at 12 bases. CDR3 length: 16 residues. V shed 6 bases, J shed 7 bases, and the junction held 9 bases outside the gene matches. Germline lookup yields CDR1 MDHEN and CDR2 SYDVKM. The CDR3 sequence is CASRPGLAGVSGELFF. CDR3 DNA sequence: TGTGCCAGCAGACCGGGACTAGCGGGCGTCAGCGGGGAGCTGTTTTTT.

The rearrangement links TRBV25-1 to TRBJ2-3; maybe TRBD2 (6 bases). With 7 bases removed from V and 2 bases from J, the gap between germline ends came to 16 bases. Germline V gene data show CDR1 as MGHDK and CDR2 as SYGVNS. This CDR3 spans 15 amino acids. CDR3 sequence: CASKPPGLATDTQYF. For the CDR3, the DNA is TGTGCCAGCAAACCGCCGGGACTCGCCACAGATACGCAGTATTTT.